This T cell receptor (beta chain) came from a study of tumor-infiltrating lymphocytes in localized non-small cell lung cancer. Notes on the study in general: Compared with uninvolved lung, tumors showed higher T cell infiltration by TCRbeta sequencing.

This CDR3 has 13 residues. Germline V gene data show CDR1 as SGHRS and CDR2 as YFSETQ. Trimming took 4 bases from V and 3 from J, leaving 10 bases between them. Profiled with immunoSEQ multiplex PCR; TCRdb holds only in-frame clones, not every one. The repertoire includes 27,000 or so clones, 70% to 90% of them detected once, and roughly 2% sits in the top ten. Concerning this clone: Its antigen is not identified.

The sequenced sample consisted of lung tumor tissue. V usage is TRBV5-1 and J usage is TRBJ1-1; TRBD1 is a possible D gene (6 bases). The TCR sequence derives from a human donor with non-small cell lung cancer. CDR3 protein: CASSGPGDTEAFF. The DNA for the CDR3 is TGCGCCAGCAGCGGACCAGGGGACACTGAAGCTTTCTTT.